Below are 28 T cell receptor beta chains sequenced from a single sample in a study of shared clonotypes between healthy human individuals. Clones were sequenced by immunoSEQ multiplex PCR, and TCRdb holds only the in-frame ones, with some missing. In the table there are millions of clones, over 90% of which are singletons. The sample taken for sequencing was naive CD4+ T cells from PBMCs. Described subset: CD45RA+ positively selected. The source of these receptors is a young man in good health. Some clones in this sample may be carry-over from other donors' samples.

This clone appeared a few times. The rearrangement links TRBV7-2 to TRBJ1-5; D call uncertain. The V end was cut by 2 bases, the J end by 7 bases, with 9 bases between. Per germline, CDR1 SGHTA and CDR2 FQGNSA. CDR3 length equals 13 residues. The CDR3 spells CASSLNGKQPQHF. In DNA form, the CDR3 reads TGTGCCAGCAGCTTAAACGGTAAACAGCCCCAGCATTTT.

V usage is TRBV7-2 and J usage is TRBJ1-5, with 10 bases aligning to TRBD1. Losses at the gene ends were 10 bases for V and 7 bases for J; bases not matched to a gene: 4. Per the germline V gene, CDR1 is SGHTA and CDR2 is FQGNSA. This CDR3 spans 12 amino acids. This CDR3 is CATGTGVQPQHF. CDR3 nucleotides: TGTGCCACCGGGACAGGGGTCCAGCCCCAGCATTTT.

V and J are TRBV4-1 and TRBJ2-1, with 8 positions matching TRBD2. The CDR3 sequence is 18 residues long. Germline CDR1 and CDR2: MGHRA and YSYEKL. V lost 4 bases to trimming and J lost 9 bases; unmatched junction nucleotides: 20. CDR3 in DNA: TGCGCCAGCAGCCGTACTTCGACTAGCGTGGCGGGAGACGGTGAGCAGTTCTTC. Translating it yields CASSRTSTSVAGDGEQFF.

As to this clone: Other DNA sequences in the sample encode the same CDR3. The V call is TRBV9, the J call TRBJ1-2; D gene unclear. V lost 0 bases, J lost 1 base, and 7 bases lay in between. The germline V gene encodes CDR1 SGDLS and CDR2 YYNGEE. The CDR3 consists of 14 residues. In DNA, the CDR3 is TGTGCCAGCAGCGTAGTAGCAGATAACTATGGCTACACCTTC. Translating it yields CASSVVADNYGYTF. Looking up the rest from reference TRBV9 and TRBJ1-2 gives the full variable domain: DSGVTQTPKHLITATGQRVTLRCSPRSGDLSVYWYQQSLDQGLQFLIQYYNGEERAKGNILERFSAQQFPDLHSELNLSSLELGDSALYFCASSVVADNYGYTFGSGTRLTVV.

The J gene is TRBJ2-7, the V gene TRBV25-1; D uncertain. Germline V lookup: CDR1 MGHDK, CDR2 SYGVNS. The CDR3 has 14 amino acids. The V and J ends lost 9 bases and 0 bases respectively, with 15 bases between them. The CDR3 DNA follows: TGTGCCAGGATAAGACCGATTGACTCCTACGAGCAGTACTTC. This translates into CARIRPIDSYEQYF.

This chain links TRBV5-4 with TRBJ2-7; D ambiguous. Germline-derived CDR1 and CDR2 are SGHNT and YYREEE (reference sequence). This CDR3 has 13 residues. The V and J ends lost 0 bases and 6 bases respectively, with 10 bases between them. The CDR3 sequence: CASSLAYSTEQYF. CDR3 coding DNA: TGTGCCAGCAGCTTGGCTTATTCGACCGAGCAGTACTTC.

The gene calls are TRBV2 and TRBJ1-3; D remains ambiguous. Trimming took 3 bases from V and 0 from J, leaving 12 bases between them. Germline-derived CDR1 and CDR2 are SNHLY and FYNNEI. This CDR3 comprises 16 residues. The CDR3 DNA reads TGTGCCAGCAGTGACGTCTGGAGGATCTCTGGAAACACCATATATTTT. This gives the protein CASSDVWRISGNTIYF.

J is TRBJ2-7 and V is TRBV10-1; 10 positions agree with TRBD1. This CDR3 is 16 amino acids long. From germline, CDR1 is WNHNN and CDR2 SYGVQD (reference sequence). V shed 7 bases, J shed 3 bases, and the junction held 12 bases outside the gene matches. The CDR3 here is CASIKGQGDPLYEQYF. In DNA form, the CDR3 reads TGCGCCAGCATCAAAGGACAGGGGGACCCCCTCTACGAGCAGTACTTC.

The gene calls are TRBV29-1 and TRBJ2-5, with 10 nucleotides matching TRBD1. The CDR3 is 16 residues long. Germline V gives CDR1 SQVTM, CDR2 ANQGSEA. V dropped 6 bases and J dropped 5; count of bases not matched to a gene: 15. The CDR3 sequence: CSVLIPGQGRFETQYF. CDR3 bases: TGCAGCGTCTTAATCCCGGGACAGGGGAGGTTTGAGACCCAGTACTTC.

This clone has a single count. The chain uses TRBV28 and TRBJ2-7; 7 positions agree with TRBD2. V was clipped by 5 bases and J by 2 bases; unmatched bases: 9. Germline V gene data show CDR1 as MDHEN and CDR2 as SYDVKM. The CDR3 is 15 amino acids. The CDR3 protein is CASSTTSGIPYEQYF. The CDR3 DNA is TGTGCCAGCAGTACAACGAGCGGGATCCCCTACGAGCAGTACTTC.

As concerns this clone: Other DNA sequences in this sample translate to the same CDR3. The chain uses TRBV5-1 and TRBJ2-5; a weak D match, TRBD2 (6 bases). The CDR3 is 12 amino acids. CDR1 SGHRS and CDR2 YFSETQ come from the germline V gene. The V and J ends lost 7 bases and 2 bases respectively, with 9 bases between them. This CDR3 reads CASGTVQETQYF. The CDR3 bases are TGCGCCAGCGGGACTGTTCAAGAGACCCAGTACTTC.

The chain uses TRBV6-6 and TRBJ2-7; D is ambiguous. Germline V CDR1 and CDR2: MNHNY, SVGAGI (reference sequence). The CDR3 consists of 13 residues. The V and J ends lost 5 bases and 2 bases respectively, with 10 bases between them. CDR3 bases: TGTGCCAGCAGTGGTCAGTACCCCTACGAGCAGTACTTC. Translating it yields CASSGQYPYEQYF.

The chain combines TRBV29-1 with TRBJ2-3; 9 bases are shared with TRBD2. CDR1 is SQVTM and CDR2 is ANQGSEA in the germline V gene. This CDR3 has 19 residues. V lost 0 bases and J lost 0; bases outside the gene matches: 13. CDR3 in amino acids: CSVEDWLRGGAPSTDTQYF. The CDR3 region has the DNA TGCAGCGTTGAAGACTGGCTGCGGGGGGGAGCGCCGAGCACAGATACGCAGTATTTT.

Turning to this clone: The same CDR3 can be traced to other DNA sequences in this sample. The chain has TRBV18 and TRBJ1-2; D ambiguous. CDR1 and CDR2 (germline): KGHSH, LQKENI. Trimming cost V 3 bases and J 1 base, with 9 bases left between them. This CDR3 spans 14 amino acids. CDR3 in amino acids: CASSPSGINYGYTF. The CDR3 nucleotides read TGTGCCAGCTCACCGTCGGGGATTAACTATGGCTACACCTTC.

The chain is built from TRBV7-2 and TRBJ1-1; no firm D call. V was clipped by 5 bases and J by 8 bases, with 3 bases between them. This CDR3 contains 9 residues. Looked up from germline, CDR1 is SGHTA and CDR2 is FQGNSA. CDR3 residues: CASSVEAFF. The CDR3 region has the DNA TGTGCCAGCAGCGTCGAAGCTTTCTTT.

J is TRBJ2-1 and V is TRBV7-9; 10 bases fit TRBD2. This CDR3 is 17 amino acids long. J gave up 6 bases and V 1 base, and 9 bases lay outside the gene matches. CDR1 is SEHNR, CDR2 FQNEAQ, per germline (reference sequence). The CDR3 loop reads CASSLEAVTSGRNEQFF. CDR3 coding DNA: TGTGCCAGCAGCTTAGAGGCCGTGACTAGCGGGCGCAATGAGCAGTTCTTC.

This rearrangement joins TRBV29-1 to TRBJ2-5; TRBD2 matches at 14 bases. Germline CDR1 reads SQVTM; CDR2 reads ANQGSEA. This CDR3 comprises 17 residues. V lost 2 bases to trimming and J lost 3 bases; unmatched junction nucleotides: 8. CDR3 sequence: CSVETRTSGRQEETQYF. The CDR3 DNA sequence: TGCAGCGTTGAAACACGGACTAGCGGGAGGCAGGAAGAGACCCAGTACTTC.

For this clone: The sample carries other DNA sequences with the same CDR3. The J gene is TRBJ1-1, the V gene TRBV5-1, with D uncertain. Germline assignment: CDR1 SGHRS and CDR2 YFSETQ. Trimming pared 0 bases from V and 4 bases from J, leaving 10 bases between. CDR3 length equals 14 residues. CDR3: CASSLGGLGTEAFF. Here the CDR3 DNA reads TGCGCCAGCAGCTTGGGCGGGCTGGGCACTGAAGCTTTCTTT. The variable domain in full, with the rest retrieved from reference TRBV5-1 and TRBJ1-1, is KAGVTQTPRYLIKTRGQQVTLSCSPISGHRSVSWYQQTPGQGLQFLFEYFSETQRNKGNFPGRFSGRQFSNSRSEMNVSTLELGDSALYLCASSLGGLGTEAFFGQGTRLTVV.

This chain connects TRBV5-1 to TRBJ2-5, with 8 bases that match TRBD1. Trimming removed 4 bases from V and 3 bases from J; junction bases left unmatched: 2. The germline CDR1 and CDR2 sequences are SGHRS and YFSETQ. CDR3 length equals 13 residues. For the CDR3, the DNA is TGCGCCAGCAGCACGGACAGGGAAGAGACCCAGTACTTC. It translates to CASSTDREETQYF. Together with reference TRBV5-1 and TRBJ2-5, the CDR3 gives the full variable domain: KAGVTQTPRYLIKTRGQQVTLSCSPISGHRSVSWYQQTPGQGLQFLFEYFSETQRNKGNFPGRFSGRQFSNSRSEMNVSTLELGDSALYLCASSTDREETQYFGPGTRLLVL.

This clone has a single count. The chain joins TRBV19 to TRBJ2-5; D gene uncertain. The V gene lost 5 bases and the J gene lost 1 base, with 11 bases spanning the gap. CDR3 length: 14 amino acids. From germline, CDR1 is LNHDA and CDR2 SQIVND (reference sequence). The CDR3 DNA is TGTGCCAGTAGTCCAATGAGTTTCCAAGAGACCCAGTACTTC. Translated, it gives CASSPMSFQETQYF. Looking up the rest from reference TRBV19 and TRBJ2-5 gives the full variable domain: DGGITQSPKYLFRKEGQNVTLSCEQNLNHDAMYWYRQDPGQGLRLIYYSQIVNDFQKGDIAEGYSVSREKKESFPLTVTSAQKNPTAFYLCASSPMSFQETQYFGPGTRLLVL.

The chain carries TRBV19 and TRBJ2-1; D is tentatively TRBD1 or TRBD2 (6 bases each). The CDR3 is made up of 16 amino acids. Germline V gene lookup returns CDR1 LNHDA and CDR2 SQIVND (reference sequence). V lost 3 bases to trimming and J lost 8 bases, with 20 bases between them. The chain's CDR3 is CASSIPQGPGGDEQFF. The CDR3 nucleotides are TGTGCCAGTAGTATTCCCCAGGGTCCCGGGGGCGATGAGCAGTTCTTC. The full variable domain, with the rest looked up from reference TRBV19 and TRBJ2-1, is DGGITQSPKYLFRKEGQNVTLSCEQNLNHDAMYWYRQDPGQGLRLIYYSQIVNDFQKGDIAEGYSVSREKKESFPLTVTSAQKNPTAFYLCASSIPQGPGGDEQFFGPGTRLTVL.

The V call is TRBV12-5, the J call TRBJ1-2, with 9 bases matching TRBD1. The ends lost 5 bases at V and 8 bases at J; junction bases unmatched: 6. The germline gives CDR1 LGHNT, CDR2 FRNRAP. This CDR3 is 13 amino acids long. The CDR3 sequence: CASGPTGGRGYTF. CDR3 DNA: TGTGCTAGTGGTCCTACAGGGGGCCGGGGCTACACCTTC.

The chain is built from TRBV2 and TRBJ2-1; 9 positions match TRBD2. V was clipped by 6 bases and J by 0 bases; unmatched bases: 0. Germline V gives CDR1 SNHLY, CDR2 FYNNEI. This CDR3 is built from 14 residues. CDR3 nucleotides: TGTGCCAGCAGGGGACTAGCCTCCTACAATGAGCAGTTCTTC. It encodes CASRGLASYNEQFF.

The V gene is TRBV4-1, the J gene TRBJ1-3; a possible D gene is TRBD1 (5 bases). The CDR3 is 15 residues long. The V and J ends lost 4 bases and 0 bases respectively, with 10 bases between them. CDR1 MGHRA and CDR2 YSYEKL come from the germline V gene. Here the CDR3 reads CASSPTGFSGNTIYF. The CDR3 DNA sequence: TGCGCCAGCAGCCCCACAGGATTCTCTGGAAACACCATATATTTT.

The chain has TRBV5-1 and TRBJ2-1; 8 nucleotides agree with TRBD2. The CDR3 is 15 residues long. Germline V gives CDR1 SGHRS, CDR2 YFSETQ. The V segment lost 0 bases and the J segment 2 bases; nucleotides outside the gene matches: 1. CDR3 nucleotide sequence: TGCGCCAGCAGCTTGGAACTAGCGGCCTACAATGAGCAGTTCTTC. Translated, it gives CASSLELAAYNEQFF.

The chain links TRBV7-9 to TRBJ1-6; 9 bases align to TRBD1. This CDR3 is 15 amino acids long. Germline-derived CDR1 and CDR2 are SEHNR and FQNEAQ (reference sequence). The junction had 6 bases not matched to a gene; V was cut back by 5 bases and J by 7 bases. CDR3 protein: CASSAGTGSNSPLHF. The CDR3 DNA reads as TGTGCCAGCAGCGCCGGGACAGGGTCGAATTCACCCCTCCACTTT.

This sequence joins TRBV15 and TRBJ1-1; D is uncertain. Germline V CDR1 and CDR2: LNHNV, YYDKDF (reference sequence). The CDR3 length is 14 residues. V dropped 5 bases and J dropped 2 bases, with 12 bases sitting between them. The DNA of the CDR3 is TGTGCCACCAGCGGAAGTGGCAGCAACACTGAAGCTTTCTTT. Translated: CATSGSGSNTEAFF.

This chain uses TRBV28 with TRBJ2-5, with a weak D call TRBD1 (6 bases). Trimming shortened V by 4 bases and J by 2 bases, and 14 bases separated the two germline ends. The germline V gene encodes CDR1 MDHEN and CDR2 SYDVKM. This CDR3 is 15 amino acids long. The CDR3 here is CASSSRQVRQETQYF. In DNA form, the CDR3 reads TGTGCCAGCAGTTCACGACAGGTCCGTCAAGAGACCCAGTACTTC.